The 27 T cell receptor beta chains below come from one sample, sequenced in a study of blood T cell repertoires in COVID-19. Clones were sequenced by immunoSEQ multiplex PCR, and TCRdb holds only the in-frame ones, with some missing. The data show 210,000 or so clones, roughly four fifths seen once. The sample taken for sequencing was peripheral blood. The receptor source for this set is a woman in her 40s with acute or convalescent COVID-19.

The chain couples TRBV4-3 to TRBJ2-5, with a weak D call TRBD1 (5 bases). CDR1 is LGHNA and CDR2 is YSLEER in the germline V gene. The CDR3 length is 16 residues. Deletions cut 0 bases from V and 7 bases from J, with 18 bases between. CDR3 DNA: TGCGCCAGCAGCCAAGAACCGCAGGGCAGGTCGGGGACCCAGTACTTC. Its translation is CASSQEPQGRSGTQYF.

This sequence joins TRBV7-8 and TRBJ1-6, with 8 nucleotides matching TRBD1. CDR3 size: 16 residues. The germline CDR1 and CDR2 sequences are SGHVS and FQNEAQ. Germline trimming cut 4 bases from V and 8 bases from J; bases unmatched to any gene: 10. CDR3: CASSSPTGGKYSPLHF. The CDR3 coding sequence is TGTGCCAGCAGCTCCCCTACAGGGGGGAAGTATTCACCCCTCCACTTT.

In its sample, this clone was seen a few times. CDR3 coding DNA: TGCGCCAGCAGCTTCCAGACAGGTATAACCTATGGCTACACCTTC. This sequence encodes CASSFQTGITYGYTF. The chain joins TRBV5-1 to TRBJ1-2; D might be TRBD1 (6 bases). The V gene's germline CDR1 is SGHRS and CDR2 YFSETQ. CDR3 length equals 15 residues. Trimming removed 2 bases from V and 4 bases from J, with 15 bases in between.

The chain couples TRBV27 to TRBJ2-7; 7 bases agree with TRBD2. Germline values: CDR1 MNHEY, CDR2 SMNVEV (reference sequence). The CDR3 consists of 14 residues. V lost 4 bases and J lost 4; bases outside the gene matches: 7. For the CDR3, the DNA is TGTGCCAGCAGTTCCCCGGGAGGCTCGTACGAGCAGTACTTC. It is translated as CASSSPGGSYEQYF.

This clone was detected a few times. CDR3 coding DNA: TGTGCCAGCACCTTCAGGGGTAACTATGGCTACACCTTC. Its protein is CASTFRGNYGYTF. The rearrangement links TRBV2 to TRBJ1-2; a possible D gene is TRBD1 (6 bases). The CDR3 extends over 13 amino acids. With 7 bases removed from V and 1 base from J, the gap between germline ends came to 10 bases. The germline V gene has CDR1 SNHLY and CDR2 FYNNEI.

This sequence joins TRBV6-2 or TRBV6-3 and TRBJ1-2; no clear D. Trimming stripped 2 bases from V and 8 bases from J, with 6 bases between. The CDR3 has 11 amino acids. Germline V lookup: CDR1 MNHEY, CDR2 SVGEGT. CDR3 DNA: TGTGCCAGCAGTTACCCGGAGGGCTACACCTTC. This gives the protein CASSYPEGYTF.

The sample holds many counts of this clone. The chain combines TRBV7-3 with TRBJ1-6, with 8 bases fitting TRBD1. Unmatched junction bases numbered 12, after V lost 5 bases and J lost 9 bases. The CDR3 length is 16 residues. The V gene's germline CDR1 is SGHTA and CDR2 FQGTGA. CDR3 protein: CASSPDGQGRSSPLHF. The CDR3, as DNA: TGTGCCAGCAGCCCGGACGGACAGGGAAGGAGTTCACCCCTCCACTTT.

The gene calls are TRBV3-1 (or the pseudogene TRBV3-2) and TRBJ2-1, with 13 bases matching TRBD2. The CDR3 runs to 15 residues. The germline V gene encodes CDR1 LGHDT and CDR2 YNNKEL (reference sequence). The J segment lost 6 bases and the V segment lost 4 bases, leaving 3 bases of the junction unmatched. In DNA form, the CDR3 reads TGTGCCAGCAGCCGATGGACTAGCGGGGGCAATGAGCAGTTCTTC. Translated: CASSRWTSGGNEQFF.

This clone showed up just a few times. The chain is built from TRBV9 and TRBJ2-7, with D unclear. V lost 0 bases, J lost 7 bases, and 11 bases lay in between. This CDR3 region has 13 residues. The germline V gene encodes CDR1 SGDLS and CDR2 YYNGEE. CDR3 bases: TGTGCCAGCAGCGTAGAATTCCTAGGTGAGCAGTACTTC. This codes for CASSVEFLGEQYF.

CDR3 DNA: TGTGCCAGCAGTTCCGACAGGGACCTTCGCACAGATACGCAGTATTTT. Amino acid sequence: CASSSDRDLRTDTQYF. The chain links TRBV13 to TRBJ2-3; 7 bases align to TRBD1. The germline gives CDR1 PRHDT, CDR2 FYEKMQ (reference sequence). This CDR3 is 16 amino acids long. The junction had 10 bases not matched to a gene; V was cut back by 6 bases and J by 1 base.

J is TRBJ2-1 and V is TRBV6-2 or TRBV6-3; D is unclear. CDR1 MNHEY and CDR2 SVGEGT come from the germline V gene. This CDR3 has 16 residues. Trimming shortened V by 6 bases and J by 4 bases, and 19 bases separated the two germline ends. The CDR3: CASSHSRQRAYNEQFF. CDR3 DNA sequence: TGTGCCAGCAGCCATTCAAGGCAGCGAGCTTACAATGAGCAGTTCTTC.

The chain employs TRBV2 and TRBJ2-3; TRBD2 aligns across 14 bases. J lost 3 bases, V lost 2 bases, and 13 bases had no gene match. Germline values: CDR1 SNHLY, CDR2 FYNNEI. The CDR3 has 20 amino acids. CDR3 protein: CASSESSRRLAGGLTDTQYF. The CDR3 DNA is TGTGCCAGCAGTGAATCTAGTCGGCGACTAGCGGGAGGGTTGACAGATACGCAGTATTTT. Based on the CDR3 plus reference TRBV2 and TRBJ2-3, the full variable domain is EPEVTQTPSHQVTQMGQEVILRCVPISNHLYFYWYRQILGQKVEFLVSFYNNEISEKSEIFDDQFSVERPDGSNFTLKIRSTKLEDSAMYFCASSESSRRLAGGLTDTQYFGPGTRLTVL.

V and J are TRBV18 and TRBJ1-3; 7 nucleotides line up with TRBD1. The germline V gene encodes CDR1 KGHSH and CDR2 LQKENI. V lost 4 bases, J lost 0 bases, and 6 bases stayed unmatched. This CDR3 is 16 amino acids long. The CDR3 reads CASSRQGPNSGNTIYF. The CDR3 bases are TGTGCCAGCTCACGACAGGGACCAAACTCTGGAAACACCATATATTTT.

J is TRBJ1-6 and V is TRBV5-5, with TRBD1 identical over 8 bases. V trimming: 5 bases; J trimming: 0 bases; junction bases outside the gene matches: 1. Germline V gives CDR1 SGHKS, CDR2 YYEKEE (reference sequence). This CDR3 comprises 15 residues. CDR3 DNA sequence: TGTGCCAGCAGAGGGACAGGCTCCTATAATTCACCCCTCCACTTT. Its translation is CASRGTGSYNSPLHF.

The chain uses TRBV9 and TRBJ1-5, with 11 nucleotides matching TRBD1. This CDR3 comprises 15 residues. Germline CDR1 is SGDLS and CDR2 is YYNGEE. Trimming took 2 bases from V and 6 from J; bases not matched to a gene: 4. This chain's CDR3 is CASSVGQGEAQPQHF. In DNA, the CDR3 is TGTGCCAGCAGCGTGGGACAGGGGGAGGCTCAGCCCCAGCATTTT. Complete variable domain (other parts from reference TRBV9 and TRBJ1-5): DSGVTQTPKHLITATGQRVTLRCSPRSGDLSVYWYQQSLDQGLQFLIQYYNGEERAKGNILERFSAQQFPDLHSELNLSSLELGDSALYFCASSVGQGEAQPQHFGDGTRLSIL.

This clone has a single count. The gene calls are TRBV30 and TRBJ1-1; no clear D. The germline V gene encodes CDR1 GTSNPN and CDR2 SVGIG (reference sequence). V was trimmed by 0 bases and J by 1 base, leaving 12 bases between them. The CDR3 has 15 amino acids. CDR3 loop: CAWSVTEPGNTEAFF. Written as DNA, the CDR3 is TGTGCCTGGAGTGTAACGGAGCCGGGGAACACTGAAGCTTTCTTT. The variable domain in full, completed from reference TRBV30 and TRBJ1-1, reads SQTIHQWPATLVQPVGSPLSLECTVEGTSNPNLYWYRQAAGRGLQLLFYSVGIGQISSEVPQNLSASRPQDRQFILSSKKLLLSDSGFYLCAWSVTEPGNTEAFFGQGTRLTVV.

The rearrangement links TRBV4-1 to TRBJ1-5, with TRBD1 matching over 8 bases. CDR3 length: 15 residues. Germline assignment: CDR1 MGHRA and CDR2 YSYEKL. V lost 1 base, J lost 8 bases, and 7 bases stayed unmatched. The chain's CDR3 is CASSQVGQGLKPQHF. The CDR3, as DNA: TGCGCCAGCAGCCAAGTAGGACAGGGTCTCAAGCCCCAGCATTTT.

The chain couples TRBV11-2 to TRBJ1-2; 8 bases map to TRBD1. Per germline, CDR1 SGHAT and CDR2 FQNNGV. This CDR3 comprises 17 residues. Trimming took 4 bases from V and 0 from J; bases not matched to a gene: 10. This chain's CDR3 is CASSSGQGVRPNYGYTF. The CDR3 DNA sequence: TGTGCCAGCAGCTCAGGACAGGGCGTAAGACCTAACTATGGCTACACCTTC.

V usage is TRBV7-2 and J usage is TRBJ2-3; 8 bases line up with TRBD1. The CDR3 extends over 15 amino acids. V was pared by 1 base and J by 2 bases, with 2 bases of the junction left unmatched. Per germline, CDR1 SGHTA and CDR2 FQGNSA. This CDR3 is CASSLGTGITDTQYF. The CDR3 DNA sequence: TGTGCCAGCAGCTTAGGGACAGGGATCACAGATACGCAGTATTTT.

V usage is TRBV7-2 and J usage is TRBJ2-1, with 9 bases identical to TRBD2. Germline lookup yields CDR1 SGHTA and CDR2 FQGNSA. V dropped 1 base and J dropped 4; count of bases not matched to a gene: 11. CDR3 length equals 18 residues. The CDR3 is CASSLGRLAGISYNEQFF. CDR3 bases: TGTGCCAGCAGCTTAGGACGGCTAGCGGGAATCTCTTACAATGAGCAGTTCTTC.

Here the CDR3 reads CASNRLVGTDTQYF. The CDR3 bases are TGTGCCAGCAACAGGTTGGTGGGCACAGATACGCAGTATTTT. The chain is built from TRBV7-2 and TRBJ2-3; weak D call: TRBD1 (5 bases). The CDR3 is made up of 14 amino acids. CDR1 SGHTA and CDR2 FQGNSA come from the germline V gene. The V gene lost 7 bases and the J gene lost 1 base, with 12 bases spanning the gap.

V is TRBV11-2 and J is TRBJ2-1, with 8 positions matching TRBD2. The CDR3 spans 16 residues. J was trimmed by 4 bases and V by 6 bases; bases with no gene match: 11. Germline CDR1 SGHAT, CDR2 FQNNGV. CDR3 sequence reads: CASRTGGRVLYNEQFF. The CDR3 coding sequence is TGTGCCAGCAGAACGGGGGGGCGGGTGTTGTACAATGAGCAGTTCTTC. Full variable domain (remainder filled in from reference TRBV11-2 and TRBJ2-1): EAGVAQSPRYKIIEKRQSVAFWCNPISGHATLYWYQQILGQGPKLLIQFQNNGVVDDSQLPKDRFSAERLKGVDSTLKIQPAKLEDSAVYLCASRTGGRVLYNEQFFGPGTRLTVL.

The chain couples TRBV11-2 to TRBJ2-3, with D maybe TRBD2 (7 bases). Germline V gene lookup returns CDR1 SGHAT and CDR2 FQNNGV. V dropped 2 bases and J dropped 2 bases, with 14 bases sitting between them. The CDR3 totals 16 residues. The CDR3 coding sequence is TGTGCCAGCAGCTTACGGGGGGCTGGGGACACAGATACGCAGTATTTT. It translates to CASSLRGAGDTDTQYF. Full variable domain (rest looked up from reference TRBV11-2 and TRBJ2-3): EAGVAQSPRYKIIEKRQSVAFWCNPISGHATLYWYQQILGQGPKLLIQFQNNGVVDDSQLPKDRFSAERLKGVDSTLKIQPAKLEDSAVYLCASSLRGAGDTDTQYFGPGTRLTVL.

V is TRBV9 and J is TRBJ2-3, with 13 bases aligning to TRBD2. Looked up from germline, CDR1 is SGDLS and CDR2 is YYNGEE. The V gene end was trimmed by 0 bases and the J gene end by 0 bases; junction bases not matched to a gene: 4. This CDR3 is 18 amino acids long. The CDR3 nucleotides read TGTGCCAGCAGCGTAGGGACTAGCGGGGGACCTAGCACAGATACGCAGTATTTT. It specifies CASSVGTSGGPSTDTQYF.

The chain has TRBV11-2 and TRBJ2-7, with 10 bases fitting TRBD1. This CDR3 contains 15 residues. Germline CDR1 SGHAT, CDR2 FQNNGV. V lost 5 bases and J lost 3; bases outside the gene matches: 7. The CDR3, as DNA: TGTGCCAGCAGCGCACGGACAGGGGGTCTCTACGAGCAGTACTTC. Amino acids: CASSARTGGLYEQYF.

CDR3 loop: CAERGGTDTQYF. The CDR3 nucleotides are TGTGCCGAGCGGGGGGGCACAGATACGCAGTATTTT. The chain recombines TRBV28 with TRBJ2-3, with 9 bases aligning to TRBD2. CDR3 length: 12 amino acids. CDR1 is MDHEN, CDR2 SYDVKM, per germline. The V segment lost 11 bases and the J segment 1 base; nucleotides outside the gene matches: 1.

The chain recombines TRBV4-3 with TRBJ1-2; TRBD1 might be the D (6 bases). Germline CDR1 reads LGHNA; CDR2 reads YSLEER. V lost 5 bases and J 0 bases, leaving 19 bases between the germline ends. The CDR3 runs to 17 residues. The CDR3 DNA reads as TGCGCCAGCAGCTCGCGATACCGGGACACCTCTAACTATGGCTACACCTTC. It codes for CASSSRYRDTSNYGYTF.